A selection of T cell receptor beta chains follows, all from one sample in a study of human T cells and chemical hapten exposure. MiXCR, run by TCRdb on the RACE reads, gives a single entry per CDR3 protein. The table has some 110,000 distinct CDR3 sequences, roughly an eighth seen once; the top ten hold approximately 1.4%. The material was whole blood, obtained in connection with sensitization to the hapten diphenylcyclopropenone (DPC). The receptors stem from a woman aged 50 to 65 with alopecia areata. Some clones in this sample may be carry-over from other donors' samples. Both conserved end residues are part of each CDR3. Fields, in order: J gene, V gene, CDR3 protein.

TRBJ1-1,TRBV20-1,CTDTEAFF
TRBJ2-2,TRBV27,CASSLLAGAVTGELFF
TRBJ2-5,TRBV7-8,CASSLAQGFQETQYF
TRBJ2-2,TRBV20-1,CSARAPGGTGELFF
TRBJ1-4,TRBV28,CASSFNEKLFF
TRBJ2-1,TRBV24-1,CATSVLAGNGNEQFF
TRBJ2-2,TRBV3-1,CASSHDRDSSNTGELFF
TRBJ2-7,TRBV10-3,CAISAGTASYEQYF
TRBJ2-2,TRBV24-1,CATSDLKSSRTGELFF
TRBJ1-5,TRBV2,CASSEAPGRLNQPQHF
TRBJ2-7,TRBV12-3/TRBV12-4,CASRTGTGPYEQYF
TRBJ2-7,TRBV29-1,CSVGDGPGSYEQYF
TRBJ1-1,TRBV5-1,CASSLEAGGNMNTEAFF
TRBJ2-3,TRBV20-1,CSAAGLAGGLPNYTQYF
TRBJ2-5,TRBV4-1,CASSPHTGGHAQETQYF
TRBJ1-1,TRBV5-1,CASSRPGTGNTEAFF
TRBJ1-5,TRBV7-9,CASSFEVGQPQHF
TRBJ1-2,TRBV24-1,CATSDASRDGYTF
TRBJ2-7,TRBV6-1,CASSEEGPYEQYF
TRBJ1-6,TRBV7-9,CASSSGPSYSPLHF
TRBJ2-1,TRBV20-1,CSAPAYNEQFF
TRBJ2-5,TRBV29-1,CSAGTGQETQYF
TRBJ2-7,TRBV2,CASSDHRQSAEQYF
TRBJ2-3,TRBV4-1,CASSQGGGLATDTQYF
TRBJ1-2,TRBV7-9,CASSLVEGAYTF
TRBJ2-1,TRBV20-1,CSAREASGFYNEQFF
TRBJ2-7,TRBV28,CASSQAPLYEQYF
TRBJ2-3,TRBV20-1,CSASGGPVDTQYF
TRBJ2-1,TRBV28,CASTSFGGARVKFF
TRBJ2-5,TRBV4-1,CASSQDPGARVETQYF
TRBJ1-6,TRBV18,CASSPSIVTGVGNSPLHF
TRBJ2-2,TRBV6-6,CATFRGQGTGELFF
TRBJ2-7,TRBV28,CASSFSSRINEQYF
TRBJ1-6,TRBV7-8,CASSLASRPGSPLHF
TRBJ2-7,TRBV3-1,CASSQVPQEQYF
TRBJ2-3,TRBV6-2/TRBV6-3,CASSYSSVTDTQYF
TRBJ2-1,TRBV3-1,CASSQELVRSTEQFF
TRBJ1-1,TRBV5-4,CASSPGQGKIGEAFF
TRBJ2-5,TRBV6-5,CASSYSTQGKETQYF
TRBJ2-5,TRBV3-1,CASSHALKGAMVTQYF
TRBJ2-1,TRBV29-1,CSVLGLANYNEQFF
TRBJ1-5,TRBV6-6,CASSPEVGQGGNQPQHF
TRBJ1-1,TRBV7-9,CASRHSLSRGKNTEAFF
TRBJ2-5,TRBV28,CASSFGGPEQETQYF
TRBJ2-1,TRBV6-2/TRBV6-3,CASSYGPNEQFF
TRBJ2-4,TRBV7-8,CASSFPGAAKNIQYF
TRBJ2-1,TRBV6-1,CASRAGGGYNEQFF
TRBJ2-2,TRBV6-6,CASSSGGYTGELFF